A single sample is the source of the 9 T cell receptor beta chains below, sequenced in a study of blood T cell repertoires in COVID-19. TCRdb keeps only in-frame clones here, not all; method: immunoSEQ multiplex PCR. The sample holds over 200,000 clones, about 89% seen once. The sample comprised peripheral blood. These receptor sequences come from a man aged 35-49 years who had recovered from COVID-19.

V gene TRBV7-6 combines with J gene TRBJ1-4; D is possibly TRBD1 (5 bases). The V and J ends lost 0 bases and 2 bases respectively, with 7 bases between them. CDR1 is SGHVS and CDR2 is FNYEAQ in the germline V gene. This CDR3 spans 15 amino acids. CDR3 sequence (DNA): TGTGCCAGCAGCTTAGCAGACAGTACTAATGAAAAACTGTTTTTT. This sequence encodes CASSLADSTNEKLFF.

This chain uses TRBV29-1 with TRBJ2-7, with D tentatively TRBD1 (6 bases). CDR1 and CDR2 from the germline V gene are SQVTM and ANQGSEA. This CDR3 spans 13 amino acids. The V end lost 6 bases, the J end lost 2 bases, and 14 bases lay between the germline ends. CDR3 residues: CSVAGVVTYEQYF. Here the CDR3 DNA reads TGCAGCGTGGCAGGGGTGGTGACCTACGAGCAGTACTTC.

The V gene is TRBV30, the J gene TRBJ1-6; D gene unclear. This CDR3 is 15 amino acids long. Looked up from germline, CDR1 is GTSNPN and CDR2 is SVGIG (reference sequence). Trimming took off 3 bases at V and 0 bases at J, with 9 bases between the two ends. CDR3: CAWRGSSSYNSPLHF. The CDR3 DNA is TGTGCCTGGAGGGGCTCCAGCTCCTATAATTCACCCCTCCACTTT.

The V gene is TRBV7-2, the J gene TRBJ1-2; D not certain. The ends were cut back, 1 base at V and 6 bases at J, with 21 bases in the middle. CDR3 length: 17 amino acids. The germline V gene encodes CDR1 SGHTA and CDR2 FQGNSA. The CDR3 nucleotides read TGTGCCAGCAGCTTAGATTGGTATCGGGAGAGCGGTAATGGCTACACCTTC. This encodes CASSLDWYRESGNGYTF. Filled out from reference TRBV7-2 and TRBJ1-2, the complete variable domain reads GAGVSQSPSNKVTEKGKDVELRCDPISGHTALYWYRQSLGQGLEFLIYFQGNSAPDKSGLPSDRFSAERTGGSVSTLTIQRTQQEDSAVYLCASSLDWYRESGNGYTFGSGTRLTVV.

The chain combines TRBV4-3 with TRBJ1-1, with TRBD1 as a possible D gene (6 bases). The CDR3 has 15 amino acids. The germline V gene has CDR1 LGHNA and CDR2 YSLEER. The V and J ends lost 4 bases and 0 bases respectively, with 12 bases between them. CDR3 in DNA: TGCGCCAGCAGCCGGCAGGGGCTTGTGAACACTGAAGCTTTCTTT. Translation: CASSRQGLVNTEAFF.

The chain joins TRBV5-6 to TRBJ1-4; perhaps TRBD1 as D (5 bases). The CDR3 has 19 residues. V lost 3 bases and J 5 bases, leaving 26 bases between the germline ends. Per the germline V gene, CDR1 is SGHDT and CDR2 is YYEEEE. The CDR3 DNA is TGTGCCAGCAGCTCCCAAATAGGACACGGATCTCGGCCGAATGAAAAACTGTTTTTT. This translates into CASSSQIGHGSRPNEKLFF.

The genes are TRBV6-2 or TRBV6-3 and TRBJ1-2; maybe TRBD1 (6 bases). Germline CDR1 is MNHEY and CDR2 is SVGEGT. Trimming pared 0 bases from V and 4 bases from J, leaving 12 bases between. The CDR3 totals 15 residues. The CDR3 here is CASSYSTRGGYGYTF. The CDR3 nucleotides are TGTGCCAGCAGTTACTCGACCAGGGGCGGCTATGGCTACACCTTC.

This chain connects TRBV25-1 to TRBJ1-6, with 7 nucleotides matching TRBD1. V was clipped by 4 bases and J by 0 bases; unmatched bases: 6. This CDR3 contains 17 residues. The germline CDR1 and CDR2 sequences are MGHDK and SYGVNS. CDR3: CASSGKQGSSYNSPLHF. The DNA of the CDR3 is TGTGCCAGCAGTGGGAAACAGGGGAGCTCCTATAATTCACCCCTCCACTTT.

This clone has only a few counts. J is TRBJ2-2 and V is TRBV6-1; D unclear. Trimming cost V 2 bases and J 4 bases, with 8 bases left between them. The CDR3 loop spans 14 amino acids. In germline, CDR1 is MNHNS, CDR2 SASEGT. CDR3 residues: CASSENSITGELFF. CDR3 nucleotides: TGTGCCAGCAGTGAAAATAGTATCACCGGGGAGCTGTTTTTT.